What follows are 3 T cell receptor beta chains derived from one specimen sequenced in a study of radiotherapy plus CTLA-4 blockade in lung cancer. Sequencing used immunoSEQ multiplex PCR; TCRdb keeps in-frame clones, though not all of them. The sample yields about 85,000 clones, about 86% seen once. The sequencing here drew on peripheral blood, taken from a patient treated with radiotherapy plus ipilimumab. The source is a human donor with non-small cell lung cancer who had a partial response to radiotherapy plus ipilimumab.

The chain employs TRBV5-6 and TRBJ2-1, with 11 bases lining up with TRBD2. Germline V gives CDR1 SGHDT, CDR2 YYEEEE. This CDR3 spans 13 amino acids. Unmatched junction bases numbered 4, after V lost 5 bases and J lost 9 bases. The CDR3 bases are TGTGCCAGCAGACCGACTAGCGGGACTGAGCAGTTCTTC. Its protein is CASRPTSGTEQFF.

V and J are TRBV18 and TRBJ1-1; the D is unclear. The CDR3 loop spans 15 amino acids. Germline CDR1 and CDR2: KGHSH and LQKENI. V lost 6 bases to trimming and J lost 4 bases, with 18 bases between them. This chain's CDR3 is CASSPDFPSGTEAFF. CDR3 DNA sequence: TGTGCCAGCTCCCCGGACTTTCCTTCGGGCACTGAAGCTTTCTTT.

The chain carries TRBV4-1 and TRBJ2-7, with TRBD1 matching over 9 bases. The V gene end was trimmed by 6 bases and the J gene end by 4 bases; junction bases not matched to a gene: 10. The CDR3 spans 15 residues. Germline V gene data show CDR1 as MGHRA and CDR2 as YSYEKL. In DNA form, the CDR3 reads TGCGCCAGCAGTTCCCCGGGACAGGGCATTTACGAGCAGTACTTC. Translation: CASSSPGQGIYEQYF.